This entry lists 5 T cell receptor beta chains sequenced from one sample in a study of blood T cell repertoires in COVID-19. Generated by immunoSEQ multiplex PCR, the TCRdb table keeps only in-frame clones and is missing some. The sample lists over 45,000 clones, about 89% occurring once. Material for sequencing was peripheral blood. These receptors were obtained from a woman aged 60-70 years with active COVID-19.

This chain connects TRBV4-3 to TRBJ1-3; D possibly corresponds to TRBD1 (6 bases). This CDR3 contains 16 residues. Deletions cut 0 bases from V and 0 bases from J, with 9 bases between. CDR1 is LGHNA, CDR2 YSLEER, per germline. CDR3 nucleotide sequence: TGCGCCAGCAGCCAAGATGGACAGTACTCTGGAAACACCATATATTTT. Amino acids: CASSQDGQYSGNTIYF.

This rearrangement joins TRBV7-2 to TRBJ1-1, with D perhaps TRBD1 (5 bases). This CDR3 has 15 residues. Germline-derived CDR1 and CDR2 are SGHTA and FQGNSA. The V end was cut by 2 bases, the J end by 3 bases, with 13 bases between. The CDR3 DNA reads TGTGCCAGCAGCTTATTGGGTAAAGGGGACACTGAAGCTTTCTTT. Translation gives CASSLLGKGDTEAFF.

The V call is TRBV16, the J call TRBJ2-7, with 9 nucleotides matching TRBD1. The V gene end was trimmed by 5 bases and the J gene end by 3 bases; junction bases not matched to a gene: 8. This CDR3 comprises 15 residues. Germline CDR1 is KGHSY and CDR2 is FQNENV. Here the CDR3 DNA reads TGTGCCAGCAGCTCTTTTCCGGGACAGGGCTACGAGCAGTACTTC. Translating gives CASSSFPGQGYEQYF.

The chain recombines TRBV19 with TRBJ1-2; tentatively, D is TRBD1 (6 bases). The CDR3 has 13 residues. V was cut by 9 bases and J by 4 bases, with 15 bases left in between. Per germline, CDR1 LNHDA and CDR2 SQIVND (reference sequence). CDR3 residues: CASQAGVGYGYTF. In DNA, the CDR3 is TGTGCCAGCCAGGCAGGGGTTGGCTATGGCTACACCTTC.

This chain joins TRBV9 and TRBJ1-1; 10 bases line up with TRBD1. The junction had 13 bases not matched to a gene; V was cut back by 7 bases and J by 10 bases. Per germline, CDR1 SGDLS and CDR2 YYNGEE. The CDR3 spans 14 residues. This CDR3 is CASGSGQGPSRAFF. The CDR3 nucleotides read TGTGCCAGCGGCTCGGGACAGGGGCCCTCAAGAGCTTTCTTT.